These T cell receptor beta chains were read from a single sample in a study of T cell responses to AZD1222 COVID-19 vaccine. The protocol was immunoSEQ multiplex PCR, while the TCRdb copy is restricted to in-frame clones and leaves out a portion. The sample has more than 95,000 clones; approximately 88% are singletons. The input for sequencing was peripheral blood, taken on day 0 of AZD1222 vaccination. The receptors derive from an adult in good health. CDR3s leave out the opening cysteine and the closing phenylalanine or tryptophan.

12	TRBV25-1	TRBJ2-2	ASSTRGLTGELF
12	TRBV7-9	TRBJ1-2	ASSLARTEYGYT
12	TRBV6-5	TRBJ1-4	ASVGDPTNEKLF
13	TRBV9	TRBJ1-1	ASSPQGGVGTEAF
12	TRBV11-3	TRBJ2-7	ASSLLAAVDEQY
14	TRBV5-6	TRBJ1-1	ASNSASWGRSTEAF
13	TRBV6-5	TRBJ1-2	ASSYFWTDAIGYT
15	TRBV9	TRBJ2-1	ASSVGGGTGSYNEQF
14	TRBV5-1	TRBJ2-6	ASSLAGDWGANVLT
12	TRBV19	TRBJ1-6	ASRRDSADSPLH